Listed below are T cell receptor beta chains from one sample, sequenced in a study of fetal regulatory T cell absence and autoimmunity. Clones were read by immunoSEQ multiplex PCR, and TCRdb kept only the in-frame ones, dropping some. This sample carries about 95,000 clones, about three quarters of them seen once, and the ten largest clones take 2%. The sample comprised pancreas tissue. The receptors here all came from a male donor with IPEX syndrome. The CDR3 runs from the conserved cysteine through the conserved F or W. Fields, in order: V gene, J gene, clone size, D gene, CDR3 protein, CDR3 DNA. A D gene is named only where the DNA matches it firmly. Some rows have no size entry. The others give once, few or many, or a class for an expanded clone.

>TRBV6-5|TRBJ2-7|.|.
CASKVLASPTYEQYF
TGTGCCAGCAAAGTCCTAGCGTCTCCAACCTACGAGCAGTACTTC
>TRBV5-4|TRBJ2-3|.|.
CASSLRVAVQITDTQYF
TGTGCCAGCAGCCTTCGGGTAGCGGTACAAATAACAGATACGCAGTATTTT
>TRBV19|TRBJ1-5|.|.
CAIGTTSNQPQHF
TGTGCCATAGGGACAACTAGCAATCAGCCCCAGCATTTT
>TRBV7-6|TRBJ1-3|.|.
CASSSLRGKTGNTIYF
TGTGCCAGCAGCTCACTCAGGGGAAAAACCGGAAACACCATATATTTT
>TRBV4-1|TRBJ2-7|once|TRBD2
CASSQDGGGGYRYEQYF
TGCGCCAGCAGCCAAGATGGGGGCGGGGGGTACAGGTACGAGCAGTACTTC
>TRBV5-8|TRBJ2-7|.|TRBD1
CASSWDRGEQYF
TGTGCCAGCAGCTGGGACAGAGGCGAGCAGTACTTC
>TRBV6-1|TRBJ1-1|.|.
CASSDRQVTSEAFF
TGTGCCAGCAGTGACCGACAGGTAACCTCTGAAGCTTTCTTT
>TRBV18|TRBJ1-4|few|TRBD1
CASSPGQGEKLFF
TGTGCCAGCTCACCCGGACAGGGTGAAAAACTGTTTTTT
>TRBV13|TRBJ2-7|.|TRBD2
CASSLGGLAGYEQYF
TGTGCCAGCAGCTTAGGAGGCCTAGCGGGCTACGAGCAGTACTTC
>TRBV30|TRBJ1-2|few|.
CAWSRGGYGYTF
TGTGCCTGGAGTCGGGGCGGCTATGGCTACACCTTC
>TRBV4-2|TRBJ1-1|.|.
CASSQDYGGAFF
TGTGCCAGCAGCCAAGATTACGGGGGAGCTTTCTTT
>TRBV5-1|TRBJ2-7|.|TRBD1
CASSPKGQGGSYEQYF
TGCGCCAGCAGCCCAAAGGGACAGGGGGGCTCCTACGAGCAGTACTTC
>TRBV18|TRBJ2-3|.|.
CASSSGQTMEHTDTQYF
TGTGCCAGCTCATCCGGACAGACAATGGAACACACAGATACGCAGTATTTT
>TRBV19|TRBJ2-7|few|TRBD2
CASSPMGGWDEQYF
TGTGCCAGTAGTCCTATGGGGGGGTGGGACGAGCAGTACTTC
>TRBV4-1|TRBJ2-5|.|TRBD1
CASSQFKQGGVETQYF
TGCGCCAGCAGCCAATTCAAACAGGGGGGAGTGGAGACCCAGTACTTC
>TRBV4-1|TRBJ2-7|few|TRBD1
CASSQKTSGQLYEQYF
TGCGCCAGCAGCCAAAAGACTTCGGGACAGCTCTACGAGCAGTACTTC
>TRBV11-3|TRBJ2-7|.|TRBD1
CASSLWDRGTYEQYF
TGTGCCAGCAGCTTATGGGACAGGGGTACCTACGAGCAGTACTTC
>TRBV7-9|TRBJ2-5|.|.
CASSPVDGPRETQYF
TGTGCCAGCAGCCCCGTAGACGGGCCCCGTGAGACCCAGTACTTC
>TRBV21-1|TRBJ2-5|.|.
CASSKGRETQYF
TGTGCCAGCAGCAAAGGACGAGAGACCCAGTACTTC
>TRBV7-9|TRBJ1-1|.|.
CASSFRGANTEAFF
TGTGCCAGCAGCTTCCGTGGGGCGAACACTGAAGCTTTCTTT
>TRBV10-2|TRBJ2-7|.|TRBD1
CASSGRQGPYEQYF
TGCGCCAGCAGTGGTAGACAGGGGCCCTACGAGCAGTACTTC
>TRBV11-2|TRBJ2-7|few|.
CASSLGGAEQYF
TGTGCCAGCAGCTTAGGGGGGGCCGAGCAGTACTTC
>TRBV10-3|TRBJ2-7|once|TRBD1
CAISELIQGDEQYF
TGTGCCATCAGTGAGCTCATACAGGGGGACGAGCAGTACTTC
>TRBV11-2|TRBJ2-1|.|.
CASSLGVGLGALFYNEQFF
TGTGCCAGCAGCTTAGGAGTGGGTTTGGGGGCCTTATTCTACAATGAGCAGTTCTTC
>TRBV2|TRBJ2-4|.|.
CASRGGDTKNIQYF
TGTGCCAGCAGGGGGGGGGACACCAAAAACATTCAGTACTTC
>TRBV5-6|TRBJ2-2|.|TRBD1
CASSIGTGIPTGELFF
TGTGCCAGCAGCATCGGGACAGGGATCCCCACCGGGGAGCTGTTTTTT
>TRBV7-9|TRBJ1-1|.|.
CASSLGANTEAFF
TGTGCCAGCAGCTTAGGGGCGAACACTGAAGCTTTCTTT
>TRBV6-1|TRBJ2-3|.|.
CASSEESGTDTQYF
TGTGCCAGCAGTGAGGAGTCAGGTACAGATACGCAGTATTTT
>TRBV5-1|TRBJ2-3|.|TRBD2
CASSTGLAGGTDTQYF
TGCGCCAGCAGCACGGGACTAGCGGGAGGCACAGATACGCAGTATTTT
>TRBV30|TRBJ1-1|.|TRBD1
CAWGQGMNTEAFF
TGTGCCTGGGGACAGGGGATGAACACTGAAGCTTTCTTT
>TRBV5-1|TRBJ2-3|few|.
CASSLAGAHTDTQYF
TGCGCCAGCAGCTTGGCAGGGGCACACACAGATACGCAGTATTTT
>TRBV7-2|TRBJ2-5|.|.
CASSLWGGETQYF
TGTGCCAGCAGCTTATGGGGCGGAGAGACCCAGTACTTC
>TRBV7-9|TRBJ1-3|.|.
CASSFITGFVGNTIYF
TGTGCCAGCAGCTTCATAACAGGGTTTGTCGGAAACACCATATATTTT
>TRBV10-3|TRBJ1-1|.|TRBD1
CAISPDRGDTEAFF
TGTGCCATCAGCCCTGACAGGGGAGACACTGAAGCTTTCTTT
>TRBV5-5|TRBJ1-2|.|.
CASSLPGALYGYTF
TGTGCCAGCAGCTTGCCAGGGGCCCTCTATGGCTACACCTTC
>TRBV4-1|TRBJ1-5|.|TRBD1
CASSQDSRTGVNQPQHF
TGCGCCAGCAGCCAAGATAGCAGGACAGGGGTTAATCAGCCCCAGCATTTT
>TRBV2|TRBJ2-1|.|TRBD2
CASTAPGGRYNEQFF
TGTGCCAGCACGGCCCCGGGAGGGAGGTACAATGAGCAGTTCTTC
>TRBV7-2|TRBJ1-2|few|TRBD1
CASSWPGGSEYGYTF
TGTGCCAGCAGCTGGCCAGGGGGATCCGAGTATGGCTACACCTTC
>TRBV18|TRBJ2-1|.|.
CASTGLASVEQFF
TGTGCCAGTACAGGATTGGCTAGCGTAGAGCAGTTCTTC
>TRBV9|TRBJ1-3|many|.
CASSVGAYSGNTIYF
TGTGCCAGCAGCGTAGGGGCGTATTCTGGAAACACCATATATTTT
>TRBV27|TRBJ2-7|.|.
CASRKTGTYEQYF
TGTGCCAGCAGGAAGACCGGGACCTACGAGCAGTACTTC
>TRBV5-1|TRBJ1-3|.|TRBD1
CASSFRPGQGSGNTIYF
TGCGCCAGCAGCTTTAGGCCGGGACAGGGTTCTGGAAACACCATATATTTT
>TRBV6-1|TRBJ1-1|.|.
CACSVNLETEAFF
TGTGCCTGTTCGGTCAATCTGGAGACTGAAGCTTTCTTT
>TRBV19|TRBJ1-1|once|.
CASSIEDRNTEAFF
TGTGCCAGTAGTATAGAGGACAGGAACACTGAAGCTTTCTTT
>TRBV2|TRBJ2-7|.|.
CASSDNKGFYEQYF
TGTGCCAGCAGTGACAACAAAGGGTTCTACGAGCAGTACTTC
>TRBV27|TRBJ2-1|.|TRBD1
CASSWTGGNEQFF
TGTGCCAGCAGTTGGACAGGGGGCAATGAGCAGTTCTTC
>TRBV9|TRBJ2-5|.|.
CASSIRPSYGGETQYF
TGTGCCAGCAGCATCCGACCATCCTATGGCGGGGAGACCCAGTACTTC
>TRBV30|TRBJ2-4|.|.
CAWSVSGGHIQYF
TGTGCCTGGAGTGTATCCGGGGGCCACATTCAGTACTTC
>TRBV5-6|TRBJ2-5|.|.
CASSFQETQYF
TGTGCCAGCAGCTTCCAAGAGACCCAGTACTTC
>TRBV2|TRBJ2-5|few|.
CASSENRLQETQYF
TGTGCCAGCAGTGAAAACAGGCTCCAAGAGACCCAGTACTTC
>TRBV5-1|TRBJ1-1|once|.
CASSLAGGAQGDTEAFF
TGCGCCAGCAGCTTGGCCGGAGGCGCCCAAGGGGACACTGAAGCTTTCTTT
>TRBV18|TRBJ2-5|.|TRBD1
CASSPVRGQETQYF
TGTGCCAGCTCACCAGTGAGGGGACAGGAGACCCAGTACTTC
>TRBV15|TRBJ1-2|.|.
CATSGDSIQGLDYGYTF
TGTGCCACCAGCGGCGACTCGATACAGGGCTTAGACTATGGCTACACCTTC
>TRBV4-1|TRBJ1-2|few|.
CASSTGLSGYTF
TGCGCCAGCAGTACAGGGCTCAGCGGCTACACCTTC